This is a list of T cell receptor beta chains from one sample in a study of cytomegalovirus exposure and HLA in healthy donors. Assay: immunoSEQ multiplex PCR; the TCRdb copy retains only in-frame clones and omits some. The sample shows about 90,000 clones, approximately 70% of them seen only once. Material: PBMCs. These TCRs come from a woman in her forties or fifties in good health and CMV-seropositive. CDR3s include the opening cysteine and the closing phenylalanine or tryptophan. Each record gives: CDR3 length, clone size, J gene, D gene, V gene, CDR3 protein, CDR3 DNA. A D gene is named only where the DNA matches it firmly. A clone size is listed for some rows: how often the clone was seen (once, few, many), or a class if it is expanded.

length: 15; size: -; J: TRBJ2-1; D: TRBD2; V: TRBV9; CDR3: CASSVGAGGYNEQFF; DNA: TGTGCCAGCAGCGTAGGTGCGGGGGGGTACAATGAGCAGTTCTTC
length: 13; size: -; J: TRBJ1-2; D: TRBD1; V: TRBV30; CDR3: CAWVRDRGHGYTF; DNA: TGTGCCTGGGTCCGGGACAGGGGGCATGGCTACACCTTC
length: 15; size: -; J: TRBJ1-5; D: TRBD1; V: TRBV6-6; CDR3: CASRYEGQGTRPQHF; DNA: TGTGCCAGCAGGTATGAAGGACAGGGGACAAGGCCCCAGCATTTT
length: 16; size: -; J: TRBJ2-2; D: TRBD2; V: TRBV6-4; CDR3: CASSRTSGTNTGELFF; DNA: TGTGCCAGCAGCAGGACTAGCGGGACCAACACCGGGGAGCTGTTTTTT
length: 15; size: once; J: TRBJ2-3; D: -; V: TRBV7-9; CDR3: CASSERSGNTDTQYF; DNA: TGTGCCAGCAGCGAACGGTCAGGGAACACAGATACGCAGTATTTT
length: 14; size: once; J: TRBJ2-1; D: TRBD2; V: TRBV6-6; CDR3: CASNAGVGLNEQFF; DNA: TGTGCCAGCAATGCGGGGGTAGGTTTGAATGAGCAGTTCTTC
length: 16; size: few; J: TRBJ2-5; D: -; V: TRBV18; CDR3: CASSPRVDKQKETQYF; DNA: TGTGCCAGCTCACCACGTGTAGACAAACAAAAAGAGACCCAGTACTTC
length: 13; size: -; J: TRBJ2-7; D: TRBD1; V: TRBV7-3; CDR3: CASSRDRANEQYF; DNA: TGTGCCAGCAGCCGAGACAGGGCCAACGAGCAGTACTTC
length: 13; size: -; J: TRBJ2-7; D: TRBD1; V: TRBV28; CDR3: CASRTGGTYEQYF; DNA: TGTGCCAGCAGGACAGGGGGGACTTACGAGCAGTACTTC
length: 11; size: -; J: TRBJ2-7; D: TRBD1; V: TRBV28; CDR3: CASRTGTEQYF; DNA: TGTGCCAGCAGGACAGGGACCGAGCAGTACTTC
length: 17; size: -; J: TRBJ1-4; D: TRBD1; V: TRBV7-9; CDR3: CSSSGGNRGVPNEKLFF; DNA: TGTTCCAGCAGCGGGGGAAACAGGGGCGTTCCTAATGAAAAACTGTTTTTT
length: 14; size: -; J: TRBJ2-7; D: -; V: TRBV14; CDR3: CASTRTTNSYEQYF; DNA: TGTGCCAGCACGCGGACAACGAATTCTTACGAGCAGTACTTC
length: 15; size: few; J: TRBJ2-1; D: TRBD2; V: TRBV28; CDR3: CASSRRAGGENEQFF; DNA: TGTGCCAGCAGTCGGCGTGCGGGAGGTGAAAATGAGCAGTTCTTC
length: 16; size: once; J: TRBJ2-2; D: TRBD2; V: TRBV30; CDR3: CAWSVLAGDSTGELFF; DNA: TGTGCCTGGAGTGTGCTAGCGGGAGACAGCACCGGGGAGCTGTTTTTT
length: 15; size: -; J: TRBJ2-3; D: TRBD1; V: TRBV7-9; CDR3: CASSSGTGSTDTQYF; DNA: TGTGCCAGCAGCTCAGGGACAGGGAGCACAGATACGCAGTATTTT
length: 16; size: -; J: TRBJ2-3; D: -; V: TRBV7-3; CDR3: CASSLGGGTNTDTQYF; DNA: TGTGCCAGCAGCTTAGGGGGCGGGACTAACACAGATACGCAGTATTTT
length: 12; size: -; J: TRBJ1-2; D: -; V: TRBV12-5; CDR3: CASHRVDYGYTF; DNA: TGTGCTAGCCACAGGGTTGACTATGGCTACACCTTC
length: 14; size: -; J: TRBJ1-5; D: -; V: TRBV2; CDR3: CASSVRQDNQPQHF; DNA: TGTGCCAGCAGTGTGAGACAGGATAATCAGCCCCAGCATTTT
length: 13; size: -; J: TRBJ1-3; D: -; V: TRBV28; CDR3: CASRIQSGNTIYF; DNA: TGTGCCAGCAGAATCCAATCTGGAAACACCATATATTTT
length: 15; size: -; J: TRBJ2-7; D: TRBD2; V: TRBV5-4; CDR3: CASSQMDLLAAEQYF; DNA: TGTGCCAGCAGCCAAATGGATCTACTAGCGGCCGAGCAGTACTTC
length: 15; size: -; J: TRBJ1-3; D: TRBD1; V: TRBV9; CDR3: CASSVRDSSGNTIYF; DNA: TGTGCCAGCAGCGTACGGGACAGCTCTGGAAACACCATATATTTT
length: 15; size: -; J: TRBJ2-2; D: TRBD2; V: TRBV7-3; CDR3: CASSPSGSNTGELFF; DNA: TGTGCCAGCAGTCCCAGCGGGAGTAACACCGGGGAGCTGTTTTTT
length: 13; size: -; J: TRBJ1-1; D: -; V: TRBV7-3; CDR3: CASSLQGRGEAFF; DNA: TGTGCCAGCAGCTTGCAGGGGAGGGGTGAAGCTTTCTTT
length: 15; size: -; J: TRBJ1-5; D: -; V: TRBV5-6; CDR3: CASSLVGVSNQPQHF; DNA: TGTGCCAGCAGCTTGGTTGGAGTTAGCAATCAGCCCCAGCATTTT
length: 14; size: -; J: TRBJ1-2; D: TRBD1; V: TRBV29-1; CDR3: CSVEDLQGADGYTF; DNA: TGCAGCGTTGAAGATCTCCAGGGGGCGGATGGCTACACCTTC
length: 13; size: many; J: TRBJ1-2; D: -; V: TRBV6-1; CDR3: CASSEGMAYGYTF; DNA: TGTGCCAGCAGTGAAGGAATGGCCTATGGCTACACCTTC
length: 14; size: few; J: TRBJ2-5; D: -; V: TRBV6-5; CDR3: CASSITTSGETQYF; DNA: TGTGCCAGCAGTATCACGACTAGTGGAGAGACCCAGTACTTC
length: 13; size: -; J: TRBJ2-2; D: TRBD1; V: TRBV29-1; CDR3: CSAAQGATGELFF; DNA: TGCAGCGCTGCCCAGGGGGCGACCGGGGAGCTGTTTTTT
length: 14; size: -; J: TRBJ2-5; D: TRBD2; V: TRBV19; CDR3: CASSIVWGGGTQYF; DNA: TGTGCCAGTAGTATAGTCTGGGGCGGGGGGACCCAGTACTTC
length: 16; size: -; J: TRBJ2-2; D: TRBD2; V: TRBV5-4; CDR3: CASSWGGVLNTGELFF; DNA: TGTGCCAGCAGCTGGGGGGGTGTTCTGAACACCGGGGAGCTGTTTTTT
length: 15; size: few; J: TRBJ2-3; D: -; V: TRBV7-6; CDR3: CASSQPRGGADTQYF; DNA: TGTGCCAGCAGCCAACCTCGAGGGGGGGCAGATACGCAGTATTTT
length: 14; size: -; J: TRBJ1-2; D: -; V: TRBV9; CDR3: CASSVDQETYGYTF; DNA: TGTGCCAGCAGCGTAGATCAGGAAACCTATGGCTACACCTTC
length: 18; size: -; J: TRBJ2-3; D: TRBD2; V: TRBV7-9; CDR3: CPSSHTSGRAGEADTQYF; DNA: TGTCCCAGCAGCCATACTAGCGGGAGGGCCGGGGAGGCAGATACGCAGTATTTT
length: 15; size: -; J: TRBJ2-3; D: TRBD2; V: TRBV7-9; CDR3: CASSLPGLALDTQYF; DNA: TGTGCCAGCAGTCTACCGGGACTAGCGCTCGATACGCAGTATTTT
length: 17; size: -; J: TRBJ2-3; D: -; V: TRBV7-3; CDR3: CASSYLGGSPFTDTQYF; DNA: TGTGCCAGCAGCTACCTTGGAGGGAGCCCATTCACAGATACGCAGTATTTT
length: 11; size: -; J: TRBJ2-1; D: TRBD2; V: TRBV2; CDR3: CASFGGDEQFF; DNA: TGTGCCAGCTTCGGGGGGGACGAGCAGTTCTTC
length: 15; size: -; J: TRBJ2-3; D: TRBD2; V: TRBV7-6; CDR3: CASSLAGLASDTQYF; DNA: TGTGCCAGCAGCTTAGCGGGACTAGCTTCAGATACGCAGTATTTT
length: 13; size: -; J: TRBJ2-5; D: TRBD1; V: TRBV5-4; CDR3: CASSQDRVETQYF; DNA: TGTGCCAGCAGCCAGGACAGGGTAGAGACCCAGTACTTC
length: 15; size: -; J: TRBJ2-7; D: -; V: TRBV18; CDR3: CASSRPGQDSYEQYF; DNA: TGTGCCAGCTCTCGTCCGGGACAAGACTCCTACGAGCAGTACTTC
length: 13; size: -; J: TRBJ2-3; D: -; V: TRBV6-4; CDR3: CASSFDGADTQYF; DNA: TGTGCCAGTTCATTTGACGGGGCAGATACGCAGTATTTT
length: 12; size: -; J: TRBJ1-5; D: -; V: TRBV7-9; CDR3: CASSDRYQPQHF; DNA: TGTGCCAGCAGCGACAGATATCAGCCCCAGCATTTT
length: 16; size: once; J: TRBJ2-3; D: TRBD2; V: TRBV4-3; CDR3: CASSGSGLAETDTQYF; DNA: TGCGCCAGCAGCGGGTCGGGACTAGCTGAAACAGATACGCAGTATTTT
length: 16; size: -; J: TRBJ2-1; D: -; V: TRBV4-1; CDR3: CASSQRTRRAYNEQFF; DNA: TGCGCCAGCAGCCAACGGACCCGCAGGGCCTACAATGAGCAGTTCTTC
length: 15; size: -; J: TRBJ2-2; D: -; V: TRBV19; CDR3: CASSRLEANTGELFF; DNA: TGTGCCAGTTCAAGACTAGAGGCGAACACCGGGGAGCTGTTTTTT
length: 13; size: -; J: TRBJ2-7; D: TRBD1; V: TRBV5-6; CDR3: CASSRTGRHEQYF; DNA: TGTGCCAGCAGCCGGACAGGGAGGCACGAGCAGTACTTC
length: 18; size: few; J: TRBJ1-5; D: -; V: TRBV1; CDR3: CTSSHLSLGSGGNQPQHF; DNA: TGCACCAGCAGCCACCTTTCCCTCGGGTCGGGGGGCAATCAGCCCCAGCATTTT
length: 12; size: -; J: TRBJ2-2; D: -; V: TRBV19; CDR3: CASSRGAGELFF; DNA: TGTGCCAGTAGTAGAGGCGCCGGGGAGCTGTTTTTT
length: 12; size: -; J: TRBJ2-2; D: -; V: TRBV27; CDR3: CASSRVTGELFF; DNA: TGTGCCAGCAGCCGTGTCACCGGGGAGCTGTTTTTT
length: 19; size: -; J: TRBJ1-4; D: -; V: TRBV6-1; CDR3: CASSEALVAGWATNEKLFF; DNA: TGTGCCAGCAGTGAAGCTTTGGTGGCAGGGTGGGCAACTAATGAAAAACTGTTTTTT
length: 13; size: -; J: TRBJ1-1; D: -; V: TRBV6-6; CDR3: CASSYEGRTEAFF; DNA: TGTGCCAGCAGTTACGAGGGAAGAACTGAAGCTTTCTTT